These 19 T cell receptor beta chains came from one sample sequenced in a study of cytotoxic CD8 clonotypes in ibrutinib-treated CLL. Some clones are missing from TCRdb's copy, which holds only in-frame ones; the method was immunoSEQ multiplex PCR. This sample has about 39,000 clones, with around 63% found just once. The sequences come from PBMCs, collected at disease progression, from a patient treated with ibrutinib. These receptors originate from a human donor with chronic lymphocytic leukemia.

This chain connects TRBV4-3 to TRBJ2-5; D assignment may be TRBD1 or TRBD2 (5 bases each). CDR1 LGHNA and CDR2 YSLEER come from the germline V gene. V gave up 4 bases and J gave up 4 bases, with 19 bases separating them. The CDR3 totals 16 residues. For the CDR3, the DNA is TGCGCCAGCAGCCCCCTACAGGCGACGGGGCGAGAGACCCAGTACTTC. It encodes CASSPLQATGRETQYF.

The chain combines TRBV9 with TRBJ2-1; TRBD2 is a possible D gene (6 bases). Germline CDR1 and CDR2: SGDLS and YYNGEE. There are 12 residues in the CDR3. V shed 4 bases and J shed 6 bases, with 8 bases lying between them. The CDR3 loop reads CASSPGLNEQFF. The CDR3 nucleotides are TGTGCCAGCAGCCCGGGACTCAATGAGCAGTTCTTC.

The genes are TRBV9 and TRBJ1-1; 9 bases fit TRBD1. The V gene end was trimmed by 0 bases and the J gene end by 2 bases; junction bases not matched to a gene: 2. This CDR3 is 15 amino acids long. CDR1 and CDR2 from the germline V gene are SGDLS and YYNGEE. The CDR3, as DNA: TGTGCCAGCAGCGTAGGGACAGGGGCCAACACTGAAGCTTTCTTT. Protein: CASSVGTGANTEAFF. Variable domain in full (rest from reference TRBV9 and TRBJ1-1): DSGVTQTPKHLITATGQRVTLRCSPRSGDLSVYWYQQSLDQGLQFLIQYYNGEERAKGNILERFSAQQFPDLHSELNLSSLELGDSALYFCASSVGTGANTEAFFGQGTRLTVV.

In nucleotides, the CDR3 is TGTGCCACCAGCCCTGAAGCTGGTAGCGAGAGGCACACCGGGGAGCTGTTTTTT. Amino acid sequence: CATSPEAGSERHTGELFF. The chain has TRBV15 and TRBJ2-2, with D perhaps TRBD2 (5 bases). Trimming shortened V by 5 bases and J by 3 bases, and 22 bases separated the two germline ends. Per the germline V gene, CDR1 is LNHNV and CDR2 is YYDKDF (reference sequence). The CDR3 runs 18 residues.

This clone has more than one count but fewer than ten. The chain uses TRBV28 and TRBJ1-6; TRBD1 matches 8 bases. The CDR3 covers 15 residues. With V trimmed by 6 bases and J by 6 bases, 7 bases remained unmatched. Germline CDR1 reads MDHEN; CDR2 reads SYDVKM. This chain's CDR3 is CASSPGQGGNSPLHF. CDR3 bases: TGTGCCAGCAGCCCCGGACAGGGTGGTAATTCACCCCTCCACTTT.

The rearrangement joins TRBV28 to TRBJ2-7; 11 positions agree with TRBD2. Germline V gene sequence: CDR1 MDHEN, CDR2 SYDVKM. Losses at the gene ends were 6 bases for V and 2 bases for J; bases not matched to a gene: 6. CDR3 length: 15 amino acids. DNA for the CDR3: TGTGCCAGCAGCCAGACTAGCGGGGTTACCTACGAGCAGTACTTC. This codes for CASSQTSGVTYEQYF.

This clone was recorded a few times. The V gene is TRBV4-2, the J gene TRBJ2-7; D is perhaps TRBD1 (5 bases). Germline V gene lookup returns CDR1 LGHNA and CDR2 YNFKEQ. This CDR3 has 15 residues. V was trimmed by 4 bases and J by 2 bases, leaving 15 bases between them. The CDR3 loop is CASSRLGQGAYEQYF. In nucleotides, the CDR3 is TGTGCCAGCAGCCGGCTAGGACAAGGGGCCTACGAGCAGTACTTC.

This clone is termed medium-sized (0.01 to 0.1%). The CDR3 sequence is CASSASGQGLGYTF. DNA for the CDR3: TGTGCCAGTAGTGCCTCGGGACAGGGTCTTGGCTACACCTTC. The chain couples TRBV19 to TRBJ1-2, with 9 bases identical to TRBD1. The junction had 8 bases not matched to a gene; V was cut back by 5 bases and J by 7 bases. Germline CDR1 is LNHDA and CDR2 is SQIVND (reference sequence). The CDR3 loop spans 14 amino acids.

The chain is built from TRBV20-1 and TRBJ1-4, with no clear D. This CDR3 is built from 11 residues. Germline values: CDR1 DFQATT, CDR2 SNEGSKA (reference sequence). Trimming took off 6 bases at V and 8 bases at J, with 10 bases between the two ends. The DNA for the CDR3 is TGCAGTGCGAAGGATGGGGAAAAACTGTTTTTT. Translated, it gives CSAKDGEKLFF.

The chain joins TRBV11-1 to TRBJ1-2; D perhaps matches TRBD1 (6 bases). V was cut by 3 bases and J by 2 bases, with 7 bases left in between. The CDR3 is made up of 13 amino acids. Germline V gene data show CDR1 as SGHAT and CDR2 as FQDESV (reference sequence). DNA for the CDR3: TGTGCCAGCAGCTTTGGACAGAACTATGGCTACACCTTC. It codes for CASSFGQNYGYTF.

Here the CDR3 DNA reads TGTGCCAGCAGTCCTCAGGGGACCCTCTACGAGCAGTACTTC. It specifies CASSPQGTLYEQYF. The gene calls are TRBV9 and TRBJ2-7, with a possible D match to TRBD1 (6 bases). Germline V lookup: CDR1 SGDLS, CDR2 YYNGEE. V dropped 5 bases and J dropped 3 bases, with 15 bases sitting between them. CDR3 length equals 14 residues.

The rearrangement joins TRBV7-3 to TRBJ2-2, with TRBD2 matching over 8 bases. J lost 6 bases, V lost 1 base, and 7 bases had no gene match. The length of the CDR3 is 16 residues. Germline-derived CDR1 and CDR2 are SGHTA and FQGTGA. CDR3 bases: TGTGCCAGCAGCTTAAATAGCGGGATGGTGGCCGGGGAGCTGTTTTTT. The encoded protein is CASSLNSGMVAGELFF.

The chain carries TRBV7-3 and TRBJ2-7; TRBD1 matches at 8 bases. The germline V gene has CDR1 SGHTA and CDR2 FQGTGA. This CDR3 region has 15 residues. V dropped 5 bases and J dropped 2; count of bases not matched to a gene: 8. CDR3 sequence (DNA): TGTGCCAGCAGCCCGGACAGGGCAGGGACCTACGAGCAGTACTTC. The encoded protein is CASSPDRAGTYEQYF.

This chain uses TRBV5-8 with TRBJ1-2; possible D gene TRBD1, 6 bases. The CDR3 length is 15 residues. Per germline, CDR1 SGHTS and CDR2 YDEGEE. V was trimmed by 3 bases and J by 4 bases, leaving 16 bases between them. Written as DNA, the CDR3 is TGTGCCAGCAGCTCCGGGCGGGGGCTGTTCTATGGCTACACCTTC. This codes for CASSSGRGLFYGYTF.

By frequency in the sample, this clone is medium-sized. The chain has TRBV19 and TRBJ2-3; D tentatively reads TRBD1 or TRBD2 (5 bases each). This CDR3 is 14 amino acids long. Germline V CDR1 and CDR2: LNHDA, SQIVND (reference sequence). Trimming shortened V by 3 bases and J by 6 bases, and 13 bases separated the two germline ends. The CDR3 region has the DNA TGTGCCAGTAGTATGACGGCTTGGGGGGATACGCAGTATTTT. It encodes CASSMTAWGDTQYF.

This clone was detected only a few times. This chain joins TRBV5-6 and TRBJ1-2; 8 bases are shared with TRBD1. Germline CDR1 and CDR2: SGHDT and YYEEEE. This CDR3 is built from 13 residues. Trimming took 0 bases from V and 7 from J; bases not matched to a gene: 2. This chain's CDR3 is CASSLGTGSGYTF. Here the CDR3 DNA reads TGTGCCAGCAGCTTGGGGACAGGGAGTGGCTACACCTTC.

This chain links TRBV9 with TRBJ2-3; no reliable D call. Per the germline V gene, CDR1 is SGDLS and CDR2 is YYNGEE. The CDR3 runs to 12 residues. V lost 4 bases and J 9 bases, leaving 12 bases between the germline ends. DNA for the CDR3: TGTGCCAGCAGCCCCCGCGTGGAAACGCAGTATTTT. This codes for CASSPRVETQYF.

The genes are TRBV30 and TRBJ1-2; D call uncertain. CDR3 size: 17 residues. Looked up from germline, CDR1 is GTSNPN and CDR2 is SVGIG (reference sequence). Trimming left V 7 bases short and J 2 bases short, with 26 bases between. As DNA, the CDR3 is TGTGCCTTGAATACAAGGCGGAAATCTTTTGCGAACTATGGCTACACCTTC. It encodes CALNTRRKSFANYGYTF. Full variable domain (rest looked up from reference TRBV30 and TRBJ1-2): SQTIHQWPATLVQPVGSPLSLECTVEGTSNPNLYWYRQAAGRGLQLLFYSVGIGQISSEVPQNLSASRPQDRQFILSSKKLLLSDSGFYLCALNTRRKSFANYGYTFGSGTRLTVV.

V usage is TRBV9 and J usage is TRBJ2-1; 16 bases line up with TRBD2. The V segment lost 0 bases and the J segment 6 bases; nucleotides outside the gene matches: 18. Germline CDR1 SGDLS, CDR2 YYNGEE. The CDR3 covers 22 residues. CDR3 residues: CASSVATGGTSGRATPGNEQFF. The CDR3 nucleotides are TGTGCCAGCAGCGTAGCTACGGGGGGGACTAGCGGGAGGGCCACCCCAGGCAATGAGCAGTTCTTC. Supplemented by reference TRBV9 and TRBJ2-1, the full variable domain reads DSGVTQTPKHLITATGQRVTLRCSPRSGDLSVYWYQQSLDQGLQFLIQYYNGEERAKGNILERFSAQQFPDLHSELNLSSLELGDSALYFCASSVATGGTSGRATPGNEQFFGPGTRLTVL.